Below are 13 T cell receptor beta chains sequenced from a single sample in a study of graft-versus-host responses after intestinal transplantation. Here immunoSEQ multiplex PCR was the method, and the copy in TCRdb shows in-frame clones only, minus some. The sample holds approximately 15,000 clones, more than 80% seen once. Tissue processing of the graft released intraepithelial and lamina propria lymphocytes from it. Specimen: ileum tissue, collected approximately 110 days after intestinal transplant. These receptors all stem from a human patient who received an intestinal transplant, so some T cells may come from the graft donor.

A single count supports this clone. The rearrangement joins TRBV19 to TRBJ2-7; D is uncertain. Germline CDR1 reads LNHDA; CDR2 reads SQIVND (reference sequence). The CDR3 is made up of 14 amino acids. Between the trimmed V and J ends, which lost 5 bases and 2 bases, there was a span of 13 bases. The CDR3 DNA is TGTGCCAGTAGTCCGGATGGGCGGACCTACGAGCAGTACTTC. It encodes CASSPDGRTYEQYF. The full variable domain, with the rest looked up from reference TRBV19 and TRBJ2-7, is DGGITQSPKYLFRKEGQNVTLSCEQNLNHDAMYWYRQDPGQGLRLIYYSQIVNDFQKGDIAEGYSVSREKKESFPLTVTSAQKNPTAFYLCASSPDGRTYEQYFGPGTRLTVT.

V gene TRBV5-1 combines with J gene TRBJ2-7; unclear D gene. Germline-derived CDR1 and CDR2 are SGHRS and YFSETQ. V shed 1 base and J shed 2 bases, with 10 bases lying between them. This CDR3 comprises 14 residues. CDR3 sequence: CASSLSVRAYEQYF. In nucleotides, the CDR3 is TGCGCCAGCAGCTTGTCGGTTCGTGCCTACGAGCAGTACTTC.

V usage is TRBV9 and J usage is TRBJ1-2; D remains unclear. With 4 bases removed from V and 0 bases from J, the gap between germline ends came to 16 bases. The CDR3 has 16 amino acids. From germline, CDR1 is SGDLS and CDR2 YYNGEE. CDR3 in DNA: TGTGCCAGCAGCTTAGGTGGAGGGCCTACTAACTATGGCTACACCTTC. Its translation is CASSLGGGPTNYGYTF. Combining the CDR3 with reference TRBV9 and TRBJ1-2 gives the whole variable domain DSGVTQTPKHLITATGQRVTLRCSPRSGDLSVYWYQQSLDQGLQFLIQYYNGEERAKGNILERFSAQQFPDLHSELNLSSLELGDSALYFCASSLGGGPTNYGYTFGSGTRLTVV.

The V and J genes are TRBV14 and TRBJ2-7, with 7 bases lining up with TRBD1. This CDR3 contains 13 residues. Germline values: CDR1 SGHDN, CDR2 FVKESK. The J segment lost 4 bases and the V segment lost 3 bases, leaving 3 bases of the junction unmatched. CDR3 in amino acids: CASSQTGLYEQYF. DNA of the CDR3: TGTGCCAGCAGCCAGACAGGGCTATACGAGCAGTACTTC. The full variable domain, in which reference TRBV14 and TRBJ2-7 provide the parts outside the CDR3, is EAGVTQFPSHSVIEKGQTVTLRCDPISGHDNLYWYRRVMGKEIKFLLHFVKESKQDESGMPNNRFLAERTGGTYSTLKVQPAELEDSGVYFCASSQTGLYEQYFGPGTRLTVT.

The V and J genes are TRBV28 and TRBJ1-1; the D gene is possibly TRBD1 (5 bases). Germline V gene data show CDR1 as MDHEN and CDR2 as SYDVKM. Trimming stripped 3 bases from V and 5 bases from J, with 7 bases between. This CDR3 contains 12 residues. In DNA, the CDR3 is TGTGCCAGCAGTTTGGGGGATACTGAAGCTTTCTTT. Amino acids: CASSLGDTEAFF.

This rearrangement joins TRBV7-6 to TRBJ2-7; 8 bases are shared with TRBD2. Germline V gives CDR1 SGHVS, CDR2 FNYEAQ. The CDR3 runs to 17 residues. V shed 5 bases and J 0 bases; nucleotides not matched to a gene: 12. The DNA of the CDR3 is TGTGCCAGCAGCCTATCCCGGGTAGCGGGATTCTCCTACGAGCAGTACTTC. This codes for CASSLSRVAGFSYEQYF.

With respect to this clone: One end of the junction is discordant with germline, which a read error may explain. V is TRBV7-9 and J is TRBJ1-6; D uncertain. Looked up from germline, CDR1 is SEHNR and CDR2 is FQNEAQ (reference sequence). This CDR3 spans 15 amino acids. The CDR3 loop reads CASSRSASHNSPLHF. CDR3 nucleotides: TGTGCCAGCAGCAGGTCAGCCTCCCATAATTCACCCCTCCACTTT.

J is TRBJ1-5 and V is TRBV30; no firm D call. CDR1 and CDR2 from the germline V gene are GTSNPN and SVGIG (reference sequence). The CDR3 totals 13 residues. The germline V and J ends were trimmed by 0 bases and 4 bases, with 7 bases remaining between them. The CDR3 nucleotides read TGTGCCTGGAGTGTCACCGGAAATCAGCCCCAGCATTTT. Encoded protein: CAWSVTGNQPQHF.

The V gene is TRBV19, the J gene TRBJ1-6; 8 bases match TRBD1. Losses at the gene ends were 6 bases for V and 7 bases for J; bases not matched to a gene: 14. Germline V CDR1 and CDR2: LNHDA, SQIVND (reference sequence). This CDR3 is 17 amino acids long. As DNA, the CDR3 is TGTGCCAGTAGCCATTACCTTGGACAGGGACCGAATTCACCCCTCCACTTT. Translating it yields CASSHYLGQGPNSPLHF. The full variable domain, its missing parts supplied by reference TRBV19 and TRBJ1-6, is DGGITQSPKYLFRKEGQNVTLSCEQNLNHDAMYWYRQDPGQGLRLIYYSQIVNDFQKGDIAEGYSVSREKKESFPLTVTSAQKNPTAFYLCASSHYLGQGPNSPLHFGNGTRLTVT.

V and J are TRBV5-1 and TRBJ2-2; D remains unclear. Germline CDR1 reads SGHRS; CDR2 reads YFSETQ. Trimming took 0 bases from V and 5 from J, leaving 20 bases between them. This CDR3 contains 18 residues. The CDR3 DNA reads TGCGCCAGCAGCTTGGATTCTTGGTCCCCCTCGAGGACCGGGGAGCTGTTTTTT. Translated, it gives CASSLDSWSPSRTGELFF.

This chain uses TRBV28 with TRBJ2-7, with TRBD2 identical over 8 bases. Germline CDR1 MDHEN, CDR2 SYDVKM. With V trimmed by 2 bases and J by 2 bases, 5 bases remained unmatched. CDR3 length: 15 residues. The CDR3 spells CASSLRVSGAYEQYF. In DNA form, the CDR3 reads TGTGCCAGCAGTTTAAGGGTTAGCGGGGCCTACGAGCAGTACTTC.

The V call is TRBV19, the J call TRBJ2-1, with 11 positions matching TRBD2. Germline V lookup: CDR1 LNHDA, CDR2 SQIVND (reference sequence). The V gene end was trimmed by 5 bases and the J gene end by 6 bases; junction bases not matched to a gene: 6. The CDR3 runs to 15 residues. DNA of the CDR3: TGTGCCAGTAGTCCGGCTAGCGGGAGGTTCAATGAGCAGTTCTTC. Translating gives CASSPASGRFNEQFF.

In DNA form, the CDR3 reads TGTGCCAGCAGCTTAGCGGGGAGCGTCGATACGCAGTATTTT. Translating it yields CASSLAGSVDTQYF. This rearrangement joins TRBV7-9 to TRBJ2-3; D is possibly TRBD2 (5 bases). Germline V lookup: CDR1 SEHNR, CDR2 FQNEAQ (reference sequence). The germline V and J ends were trimmed by 0 bases and 6 bases, with 10 bases remaining between them. This CDR3 spans 14 amino acids.